The entry below describes one T cell receptor beta chain. Its specificity is not known. The data originate from a study of regulatory T cells in long-lasting Graves disease. General observations from the study: Persistent Graves' patients showed reduced TCR diversity versus newly diagnosed patients. Fewer public clonotypes were shared by new patients (roughly 970) than by persistent patients (approximately 2,700).

For TCR beta, libraries came from iRepertoire HTBI primers and Arm-PCR of CDR3 regions. TCRdb reprocessed the multiplex PCR reads via MiXCR and lists one record per CDR3 protein. Of hundreds of thousands of distinct CDR3 sequences in the sample, 13% are singletons; the top ten hold roughly a tenth. The CDR3 consists of 15 residues. The germline gives CDR1 SGDLS, CDR2 YYNGEE. V dropped 3 bases and J dropped 7; count of bases not matched to a gene: 9. Described time point: newly diagnosed GD, antithyroid drugs for less than 3 months. From RNA extracted from PBMCs, the TCR library was made. In addition, the sample was reused for a study of T cells in Graves' hyperthyroidism and ophthalmopathy. Per that paper: Exclusion of patients followed from uncontrolled infection, other autoimmune disease, pregnancy or lactation.

The input for sequencing was peripheral blood mononuclear cells (PBMCs), taken at new diagnosis, from a patient treated with antithyroid drugs. The clonotype was recovered from a man younger than 45 with Graves disease. The genes are TRBV9 and TRBJ2-1, with TRBD2 matching over 8 bases. The chain's CDR3 is CASSGEREIENEQFF. The CDR3 region has the DNA TGTGCCAGCAGCGGGGAGCGGGAGATAGAAAATGAGCAGTTCTTC.